These T cell receptor beta chains were read from a single sample in a study of tumor and adjacent non-tumor tissue in lung cancer. TCRdb ran MiXCR on the multiplex PCR reads and lists one entry per CDR3 protein. The sample has fewer than 85,000 distinct CDR3 sequences; roughly 80% are singletons. What was sequenced was lung tumor tissue. The receptor set was obtained from a woman aged 50 to 60 with non-small cell lung cancer. The conserved cysteine and the conserved F or W are not part of the CDR3 here. Each record gives: V gene, CDR3 length, clone size, D gene, J gene, CDR3 protein. D genes are given only for firm matches. Clone sizes are given selectively: once, few, many, or a class where the clone is expanded.

v_gene: TRBV10-3
len: 15
abundance: NA
d_gene: TRBD1
j_gene: TRBJ2-7
CDR3aa: AISAGSGTGGTCEQY

v_gene: TRBV20-1
len: 11
abundance: NA
d_gene: TRBD1
j_gene: TRBJ1-2
CDR3aa: SVKRQGTGGYT

v_gene: TRBV29-1
len: 12
abundance: NA
d_gene: TRBD2
j_gene: TRBJ2-1
CDR3aa: SVVLAGWDNEQF

v_gene: TRBV23-1
len: 11
abundance: NA
d_gene: NA
j_gene: TRBJ1-4
CDR3aa: ASSRIQNEKLF

v_gene: TRBV6-2/TRBV6-3
len: 16
abundance: NA
d_gene: TRBD2
j_gene: TRBJ2-5
CDR3aa: ASSRTPRLAGAQEIQY

v_gene: TRBV20-1
len: 13
abundance: NA
d_gene: NA
j_gene: TRBJ1-6
CDR3aa: SASGLDRLYSPLH

v_gene: TRBV28
len: 14
abundance: NA
d_gene: NA
j_gene: TRBJ2-7
CDR3aa: GSRPRTTGFPYEQY

v_gene: TRBV29-1
len: 14
abundance: medium-sized
d_gene: NA
j_gene: TRBJ2-3
CDR3aa: SAPGLRAGSTDTQY

v_gene: TRBV29-1
len: 12
abundance: NA
d_gene: TRBD1
j_gene: TRBJ2-7
CDR3aa: SVGSAGGWYEQN

v_gene: TRBV14
len: 13
abundance: NA
d_gene: NA
j_gene: TRBJ2-3
CDR3aa: ASSIQGSRTDTQY

v_gene: TRBV20-1
len: 14
abundance: NA
d_gene: NA
j_gene: TRBJ2-3
CDR3aa: SAEGIGRWVTDTQY

v_gene: TRBV20-1
len: 13
abundance: NA
d_gene: NA
j_gene: TRBJ2-3
CDR3aa: SARDPGQVTNAQY

v_gene: TRBV10-1
len: 15
abundance: NA
d_gene: NA
j_gene: TRBJ2-1
CDR3aa: TSSPDSGIGRGYEHF

v_gene: TRBV20-1
len: 11
abundance: NA
d_gene: NA
j_gene: TRBJ2-7
CDR3aa: NGVGGGISEQY

v_gene: TRBV20-1
len: 13
abundance: many
d_gene: TRBD2
j_gene: TRBJ2-7
CDR3aa: SAAPGSGSVYEQY

v_gene: TRBV6-5
len: 14
abundance: NA
d_gene: TRBD2
j_gene: TRBJ2-7
CDR3aa: ASSPVGSSGTYEQY

v_gene: TRBV2
len: 12
abundance: few
d_gene: NA
j_gene: TRBJ2-2
CDR3aa: ASEFLSVGGELF

v_gene: TRBV12-3/TRBV12-4
len: 12
abundance: NA
d_gene: NA
j_gene: TRBJ1-6
CDR3aa: ASSTTETKSPLH

v_gene: TRBV29-1
len: 10
abundance: NA
d_gene: NA
j_gene: TRBJ2-1
CDR3aa: SVLGSYNKHF

v_gene: TRBV11-2
len: 12
abundance: NA
d_gene: NA
j_gene: TRBJ2-2
CDR3aa: ASSLVPCPGELS

v_gene: TRBV29-1
len: 7
abundance: NA
d_gene: TRBD2
j_gene: TRBJ2-1
CDR3aa: HGGGPEF

v_gene: TRBV20-1
len: 11
abundance: NA
d_gene: TRBD2
j_gene: TRBJ2-5
CDR3aa: GAGATGGATQY

v_gene: TRBV20-1
len: 12
abundance: NA
d_gene: NA
j_gene: TRBJ2-1
CDR3aa: SASLGGDYNEQF

v_gene: TRBV6-5
len: 14
abundance: NA
d_gene: NA
j_gene: TRBJ1-2
CDR3aa: ASSYSGGPSYYGHT

v_gene: TRBV11-1
len: 11
abundance: NA
d_gene: TRBD1
j_gene: TRBJ2-3
CDR3aa: TSKGTGMGTQY

v_gene: TRBV20-1
len: 14
abundance: NA
d_gene: NA
j_gene: TRBJ2-1
CDR3aa: SAIAAQTSSYNEQF

v_gene: TRBV11-1
len: 11
abundance: NA
d_gene: NA
j_gene: TRBJ2-7
CDR3aa: TSRPSASYEQY

v_gene: TRBV20-1
len: 9
abundance: NA
d_gene: NA
j_gene: TRBJ2-7
CDR3aa: SAKTIGRQY

v_gene: TRBV4-1
len: 12
abundance: NA
d_gene: NA
j_gene: TRBJ2-3
CDR3aa: ATIETWERDTQY

v_gene: TRBV6-6
len: 15
abundance: NA
d_gene: NA
j_gene: TRBJ2-7
CDR3aa: ASNYSPPSRSTYEQY

v_gene: TRBV11-1
len: 11
abundance: NA
d_gene: NA
j_gene: TRBJ2-7
CDR3aa: VSSPRASYDQY

v_gene: TRBV7-9
len: 12
abundance: NA
d_gene: NA
j_gene: TRBJ2-2
CDR3aa: ASSLASSTRELF

v_gene: TRBV5-6
len: 12
abundance: NA
d_gene: NA
j_gene: TRBJ1-5
CDR3aa: VSSLGGSYQPHH

v_gene: TRBV20-1
len: 18
abundance: NA
d_gene: TRBD1
j_gene: TRBJ1-5
CDR3aa: SARQPGLTGSSVSNQPQH

v_gene: TRBV20-1
len: 11
abundance: NA
d_gene: TRBD1
j_gene: TRBJ1-2
CDR3aa: SASPRGLGGYT

v_gene: TRBV5-1
len: 13
abundance: NA
d_gene: NA
j_gene: TRBJ2-7
CDR3aa: ASSSGISLGAEQY

v_gene: TRBV29-1
len: 7
abundance: NA
d_gene: TRBD2
j_gene: TRBJ2-1
CDR3aa: SGGGPKL

v_gene: TRBV6-5
len: 11
abundance: NA
d_gene: NA
j_gene: TRBJ1-6
CDR3aa: ARGRQDNSPLH

v_gene: TRBV20-1
len: 12
abundance: NA
d_gene: NA
j_gene: TRBJ2-3
CDR3aa: GAPLSGGTDTQY

v_gene: TRBV25-1
len: 12
abundance: few
d_gene: TRBD2
j_gene: TRBJ2-5
CDR3aa: ASSGTSGRETQY

v_gene: TRBV5-4
len: 12
abundance: NA
d_gene: NA
j_gene: TRBJ2-3
CDR3aa: ASSLAGGTDKQY

v_gene: TRBV4-2
len: 13
abundance: NA
d_gene: NA
j_gene: TRBJ1-4
CDR3aa: GSSQVHVAGEKLF

v_gene: TRBV11-2
len: 12
abundance: NA
d_gene: NA
j_gene: TRBJ2-2
CDR3aa: ASSFSVDTRELF

v_gene: TRBV5-1
len: 13
abundance: NA
d_gene: TRBD2
j_gene: TRBJ2-1
CDR3aa: ASSPTSGRGNDHF

v_gene: TRBV4-2
len: 14
abundance: once
d_gene: TRBD2
j_gene: TRBJ2-3
CDR3aa: DCSQAGLAGADTQY

v_gene: TRBV6-2/TRBV6-3
len: 14
abundance: few
d_gene: NA
j_gene: TRBJ2-1
CDR3aa: ASSPDRIGRLNEQF

v_gene: TRBV29-1
len: 12
abundance: NA
d_gene: TRBD2
j_gene: TRBJ2-7
CDR3aa: SVDGTSGSYKQY

v_gene: TRBV6-2/TRBV6-3
len: 12
abundance: NA
d_gene: NA
j_gene: NA
CDR3aa: ASSRRPDNQPQY

v_gene: TRBV10-2
len: 10
abundance: once
d_gene: NA
j_gene: TRBJ1-1
CDR3aa: ASRDTNTETF

v_gene: TRBV6-1
len: 16
abundance: NA
d_gene: NA
j_gene: TRBJ2-5
CDR3aa: ANSGGGGIWGSWKTQY

v_gene: TRBV20-1
len: 13
abundance: NA
d_gene: TRBD1
j_gene: TRBJ2-3
CDR3aa: NAQSEQGAQDTQY

v_gene: TRBV4-1
len: 14
abundance: few
d_gene: NA
j_gene: TRBJ2-5
CDR3aa: ASSQAKRNGQETRY

v_gene: TRBV4-2
len: 16
abundance: medium-sized
d_gene: TRBD2
j_gene: TRBJ2-1
CDR3aa: ASSQGQDAGGAYNEQF

v_gene: TRBV29-1
len: 13
abundance: NA
d_gene: NA
j_gene: TRBJ2-3
CDR3aa: SVGGSSWGTDMQY

v_gene: TRBV10-2
len: 14
abundance: NA
d_gene: NA
j_gene: TRBJ2-4
CDR3aa: ASSDTAALAKNIQY

v_gene: TRBV30
len: 9
abundance: NA
d_gene: NA
j_gene: TRBJ2-5
CDR3aa: AWSLEETQY

v_gene: TRBV6-5
len: 14
abundance: NA
d_gene: NA
j_gene: TRBJ2-2
CDR3aa: ASSYLRTEFAGVLF

v_gene: TRBV20-1
len: 13
abundance: NA
d_gene: NA
j_gene: TRBJ1-2
CDR3aa: SALKEQTLKYGYT

v_gene: TRBV20-1
len: 13
abundance: once
d_gene: NA
j_gene: TRBJ1-3
CDR3aa: IARAEGSRRNSIY